These 22 T cell receptor beta chains were sequenced from one sample in a study of T cells in Graves' hyperthyroidism and ophthalmopathy. The source material, RNA transcripts, was used to amplify TCR beta CDR3 regions. The primer set for the first-round RT-PCR of the TCR CDR3 was HTBI. TCRdb used MiXCR to reprocess the multiplex PCR reads, holding one entry per CDR3 protein. Counted here are hundreds of thousands of distinct CDR3 sequences, about half occurring once; the ten biggest clones make up roughly 8.2%. Material: peripheral blood or thyroid tissue (not recorded which). These receptors all stem from a woman aged 18-30 years with Graves' hyperthyroidism.

This clonotype has a count of ten or more. The chain carries TRBV10-3 and TRBJ1-5; D is perhaps TRBD1 (5 bases). V was clipped by 11 bases and J by 9 bases, with 23 bases between them. Germline loops: CDR1 ENHRY, CDR2 SYGVKD. There are 14 residues in the CDR3. The CDR3 DNA follows: TGTGCCCCCTTTCGTGGGGCGGCCTGGGTGCCCCAGCATTTT. It codes for CAPFRGAAWVPQHF.

The chain has TRBV20-1 and TRBJ2-2; D might be TRBD1 (6 bases). In germline, CDR1 is DFQATT, CDR2 SNEGSKA (reference sequence). Trimming removed 6 bases at V and 9 bases at J, with 17 bases between. CDR3 size: 13 residues. The DNA for the CDR3 is TGCAGTGCCAAGACAGGCAACCACCGGGAGCTGTTTTTT. Its protein product is CSAKTGNHRELFF.

This clonotype occurred once. The CDR3 DNA sequence: TGTGCCAGTAGTATCGACAGGGGTTTTGGCACTGAAGCTTTCTTT. Protein product: CASSIDRGFGTEAFF. The chain couples TRBV19 to TRBJ1-1; TRBD1 aligns across 8 bases. Germline V gene data show CDR1 as LNHDA and CDR2 as SQIVND (reference sequence). J was trimmed by 4 bases and V by 3 bases; bases with no gene match: 7. The CDR3 spans 15 residues.

The chain couples TRBV5-1 to TRBJ1-1, with D hard to call. Trimming left V 1 base short and J 1 base short, with 8 bases between. The germline CDR1 and CDR2 sequences are SGHRS and YFSETQ. The CDR3 is 14 residues long. Here the CDR3 DNA reads TGCGCCAGCAGCTTGCGGCGGACGAACACTGAAGCTTTCTTT. Residues: CASSLRRTNTEAFF.

This clonotype appeared a few times. The chain recombines TRBV7-6 with TRBJ2-7; the D is unclear. This CDR3 spans 12 amino acids. Trimming removed 5 bases at V and 3 bases at J, with 8 bases between. Germline V gene sequence: CDR1 SGHVS, CDR2 FNYEAQ. The CDR3 DNA follows: TGTGCCAGCAGCCCTGGGTACTACGAGCAGTACTTC. Its translation: CASSPGYYEQYF.

DNA for the CDR3: TGTGCCAGCGGCACAACGGGGCTTGGAAACACCATATATTTT. This encodes CASGTTGLGNTIYF. The J gene is TRBJ1-3, the V gene TRBV7-9; a weak D match, TRBD1 (5 bases). Germline values: CDR1 SEHNR, CDR2 FQNEAQ (reference sequence). Trimming took off 8 bases at V and 3 bases at J, with 14 bases between the two ends. CDR3 length: 14 amino acids.

This chain connects TRBV11-2 to TRBJ1-1; TRBD1 agrees at 12 bases. This CDR3 region has 16 residues. Germline assignment: CDR1 SGHAT and CDR2 FQNNGV. J was trimmed by 1 base and V by 4 bases; bases with no gene match: 4. As DNA, the CDR3 is TGTGCCAGCAGCTACGGGACAGGGGGCGGGAACACTGAAGCTTTCTTT. Residues: CASSYGTGGGNTEAFF.

The V call is TRBV19, the J call TRBJ1-2; tentatively, D is TRBD1 (5 bases). The length of the CDR3 is 14 residues. Trimming removed 9 bases at V and 6 bases at J, with 20 bases between. Germline CDR1 is LNHDA and CDR2 is SQIVND (reference sequence). CDR3 protein: CASTQGWQGDGYTF. DNA of the CDR3: TGTGCCAGCACCCAAGGTTGGCAGGGTGATGGCTACACCTTC. Filled out from reference TRBV19 and TRBJ1-2, the complete variable domain reads DGGITQSPKYLFRKEGQNVTLSCEQNLNHDAMYWYRQDPGQGLRLIYYSQIVNDFQKGDIAEGYSVSREKKESFPLTVTSAQKNPTAFYLCASTQGWQGDGYTFGSGTRLTVV.

This clonotype was detected many times. The chain joins TRBV6-5 to TRBJ2-2; D call uncertain. This CDR3 spans 11 amino acids. Germline V gene lookup returns CDR1 MNHEY and CDR2 SVGAGI. Trimming took 2 bases from V and 6 from J, leaving 1 base between them. The CDR3 is CASSYAGELFF. The DNA for the CDR3 is TGTGCCAGCAGTTACGCCGGGGAGCTGTTTTTT.

The chain uses TRBV7-9 and TRBJ1-1, with 9 bases identical to TRBD1. The ends lost 3 bases at V and 7 bases at J; junction bases unmatched: 6. CDR1 and CDR2 from the germline V gene are SEHNR and FQNEAQ (reference sequence). The CDR3 loop spans 14 amino acids. The CDR3 here is CASSLSGTGFEAFF. CDR3 sequence (DNA): TGTGCCAGCAGCTTGAGCGGGACAGGGTTTGAAGCTTTCTTT.

This clonotype was observed once. The V call is TRBV19, the J call TRBJ2-5; 11 bases line up with TRBD2. This CDR3 comprises 12 residues. Germline CDR1 LNHDA, CDR2 SQIVND (reference sequence). Trimming took 7 bases from V and 7 from J; bases not matched to a gene: 2. CDR3 residues: CASKGLAGTQYF. CDR3 nucleotide sequence: TGTGCCAGTAAAGGACTAGCGGGGACCCAGTACTTC.

This clonotype occurred a few times. This chain uses TRBV7-2 with TRBJ1-5; the D is unclear. The CDR3 contains 16 residues. The V end lost 2 bases, the J end lost 0 bases, and 11 bases lay between the germline ends. CDR1 SGHTA and CDR2 FQGNSA come from the germline V gene. The CDR3, as DNA: TGTGCCAGCAGCTTATTAGAACGGCATAGCAATCAGCCCCAGCATTTT. It yields the protein CASSLLERHSNQPQHF.

In this sample, this clonotype turned up many times. CDR3: CASSLGVGQETQYF. The CDR3 DNA follows: TGTGCCAGCAGCTTGGGAGTAGGGCAAGAGACCCAGTACTTC. The chain has TRBV7-9 and TRBJ2-5; a weak D match, TRBD2 (5 bases). The germline V gene has CDR1 SEHNR and CDR2 FQNEAQ (reference sequence). V gave up 3 bases and J gave up 2 bases, with 10 bases separating them. This CDR3 contains 14 residues. The full variable domain, rest sourced from reference TRBV7-9 and TRBJ2-5, is DTGVSQNPRHKITKRGQNVTFRCDPISEHNRLYWYRQTLGQGPEFLTYFQNEAQLEKSRLLSDRFSAERPKGSFSTLEIQRTEQGDSAMYLCASSLGVGQETQYFGPGTRLLVL.

The sample holds a few counts of this clonotype. The gene calls are TRBV9 and TRBJ1-2; no reliable D call. Trimming took 3 bases from V and 4 from J, leaving 13 bases between them. There are 14 residues in the CDR3. Per the germline V gene, CDR1 is SGDLS and CDR2 is YYNGEE. This CDR3 is CASSEENSGYGYTF. The CDR3 bases are TGTGCCAGCAGCGAAGAGAATAGCGGCTATGGCTACACCTTC.

The V call is TRBV15, the J call TRBJ1-2; D ambiguous. Trimming cost V 3 bases and J 4 bases, with 9 bases left between them. The CDR3 contains 13 residues. In germline, CDR1 is LNHNV, CDR2 YYDKDF (reference sequence). The DNA for the CDR3 is TGTGCCACCAGCAGTTTAGTAACCTATGGCTACACCTTC. Its translation is CATSSLVTYGYTF. Based on the CDR3 plus reference TRBV15 and TRBJ1-2, the full variable domain is DAMVIQNPRYQVTQFGKPVTLSCSQTLNHNVMYWYQQKSSQAPKLLFHYYDKDFNNEADTPDNFQSRRPNTSFCFLDIRSPGLGDTAMYLCATSSLVTYGYTFGSGTRLTVV.

This clonotype occurred a few times. This sequence joins TRBV20-1 and TRBJ2-5, with D perhaps TRBD1 (6 bases). CDR1 and CDR2 from the germline V gene are DFQATT and SNEGSKA (reference sequence). V gave up 3 bases and J gave up 5 bases, with 13 bases separating them. The CDR3 is 13 residues long. The CDR3 loop reads CSASRGQRETQYF. In nucleotides, the CDR3 is TGCAGTGCTAGTCGGGGACAACGGGAGACCCAGTACTTC.

This clonotype showed up many times. This chain connects TRBV2 to TRBJ1-4; D unclear. Germline CDR1 is SNHLY and CDR2 is FYNNEI. With 8 bases removed from V and 0 bases from J, the gap between germline ends came to 10 bases. The CDR3 spans 14 residues. This CDR3 reads CASVPGATNEKLFF. The CDR3 bases are TGTGCCAGCGTCCCAGGTGCAACTAATGAAAAACTGTTTTTT.

Points on this clonotype: A clone one base away is much larger, so this may be a read error. Here the CDR3 reads CASSTIGLDYGYTF. The CDR3 bases are TGTGCCAGTAGTACAATAGGGTTAGACTATGGCTACACCTTC. The rearrangement joins TRBV19 to TRBJ1-2; D is unresolved. The CDR3 is made up of 14 amino acids. Germline CDR1 and CDR2: LNHDA and SQIVND (reference sequence). The V and J ends lost 4 bases and 3 bases respectively, with 12 bases between them.

The V gene is TRBV29-1, the J gene TRBJ2-7; 11 positions match TRBD2. The V and J ends lost 6 bases and 4 bases, in that order; junction bases with no gene match: 11. The CDR3 sequence is 15 residues long. Germline loops: CDR1 SQVTM, CDR2 ANQGSEA. CDR3 nucleotides: TGCAGCGTGAGTGGGCTAGCGGGGGGAGGGTACGAGCAGTACTTC. It translates to CSVSGLAGGGYEQYF.

This clonotype came up a few times. The genes are TRBV5-1 and TRBJ2-5, with 7 bases matching TRBD1. Germline V lookup: CDR1 SGHRS, CDR2 YFSETQ. The V gene end was trimmed by 4 bases and the J gene end by 0 bases; junction bases not matched to a gene: 3. The CDR3 runs 14 residues. The CDR3 DNA reads TGCGCCAGCAGCATACAGGGGTACCAAGAGACCCAGTACTTC. It encodes CASSIQGYQETQYF.

This clonotype occurred a few times. J is TRBJ1-4 and V is TRBV5-1; no clear D gene. The length of the CDR3 is 16 residues. Germline CDR1 SGHRS, CDR2 YFSETQ. The V gene lost 0 bases and the J gene lost 0 bases, with 9 bases spanning the gap. CDR3 in DNA: TGCGCCAGCAGCTTGGATCACTCCTCAACTAATGAAAAACTGTTTTTT. Translating gives CASSLDHSSTNEKLFF.

This clonotype is medium-sized. The V call is TRBV29-1, the J call TRBJ2-5, with D possibly being TRBD1 or TRBD2 (5 bases each). V lost 3 bases and J 4 bases, leaving 12 bases between the germline ends. The germline CDR1 and CDR2 sequences are SQVTM and ANQGSEA. The CDR3 runs 13 residues. The CDR3 loop reads CSVDVRDAETQYF. The CDR3 DNA is TGCAGCGTTGACGTCCGGGACGCAGAGACCCAGTACTTC. Variable domain in full (rest from reference TRBV29-1 and TRBJ2-5): SAVISQKPSRDICQRGTSLTIQCQVDSQVTMMFWYRQQPGQSLTLIATANQGSEATYESGFVIDKFPISRPNLTFSTLTVSNMSPEDSSIYLCSVDVRDAETQYFGPGTRLLVL.